A selection of T cell receptor beta chains follows, all from one sample in a study of blood T cells in healthy people across ages. MiXCR, run by TCRdb on the 5' RACE reads, gives a single entry per CDR3 protein. The sample lists just under 750,000 distinct CDR3 sequences, about 20% seen once, with about 20% in the top ten. The sequencing input was blood. These receptors were obtained from a man between 65 and 85 years old in good health. Both conserved end residues are part of each CDR3. A D gene is named only where the DNA matches it firmly. Rows give clone size only sometimes, using once, few, many, or a class for an expanded clone.

TRBV6-5	10	-	TRBJ1-2	-	CASGKDGYTF	TGTGCCAGCGGTAAGGATGGCTACACCTTC
TRBV5-1	13	-	TRBJ2-7	few	CASRAGQTYEQYF	TGCGCCAGCAGGGCGGGACAGACCTACGAGCAGTACTTC
TRBV28	13	-	TRBJ1-2	few	CASSTTTAYGYTF	TGTGCCAGCAGTACTACGACAGCTTATGGCTACACCTTC
TRBV7-2	17	-	TRBJ2-4	-	CASSLESLGLAKNIQYF	TGTGCCAGCAGCTTAGAATCTTTAGGTTTAGCCAAAAACATTCAGTACTTC
TRBV28	17	-	TRBJ2-4	-	CASSRPGPGEAKNIQYF	TGTGCCAGCAGCCGACCGGGACCCGGGGAAGCCAAAAACATTCAGTACTTC
TRBV6-5	13	TRBD1	TRBJ1-2	medium-sized	CASSYQGALGYTF	TGTGCCAGCAGCTACCAGGGGGCGTTGGGCTACACCTTC
TRBV5-1	18	-	TRBJ2-5	-	CASSLFNSDYILQETQYF	TGCGCCAGCAGCTTGTTTAATTCGGATTATATACTCCAAGAGACCCAGTACTTC
TRBV10-3	13	-	TRBJ2-7	few	CAIQDRPSYEQYF	TGTGCCATCCAAGACAGACCTTCCTACGAGCAGTACTTC
TRBV30	18	TRBD2	TRBJ2-3	few	CAWSGFSRRLAGPDTQYF	TGTGCCTGGAGTGGCTTTTCGAGGCGTCTAGCGGGACCAGATACGCAGTATTTT
TRBV29-1	12	-	TRBJ1-1	many	CSVEMWNTEAFF	TGCAGCGTTGAAATGTGGAACACTGAAGCTTTCTTT
TRBV7-9	15	-	TRBJ1-5	-	CASSPLSGRNQPQHF	TGTGCCAGCAGCCCCCTCTCAGGTAGGAATCAGCCCCAGCATTTT
TRBV29-1	11	-	TRBJ2-2	few	CSVGLAGELFF	TGCAGCGTTGGACTAGCCGGGGAGCTGTTTTTT
TRBV7-2	15	TRBD2	TRBJ2-3	-	CASSPDGTIRGAQYF	TGTGCCAGCAGCCCAGACGGGACCATCCGGGGGGCGCAGTATTTT
TRBV28	14	-	TRBJ2-3	-	CASSLVRPGDTQYF	TGTGCCAGCAGTTTAGTGCGGCCCGGGGATACGCAGTATTTT
TRBV20-1	16	TRBD2	TRBJ2-3	few	CSARDPAGSNQDTQYF	TGCAGTGCTAGAGACCCAGCGGGGTCAAATCAGGATACGCAGTATTTT
TRBV30	13	-	TRBJ2-3	-	CAWSGNRADTQYF	TGTGCCTGGAGTGGAAACAGGGCAGATACGCAGTATTTT
TRBV11-2	17	-	TRBJ1-5	few	CASSLGGGRGINQPQHF	TGTGCCAGCAGCTTAGGAGGCGGCAGGGGTATCAATCAGCCCCAGCATTTT
TRBV7-9	15	-	TRBJ1-4	-	CASSLAGEGWEKLFF	TGTGCCAGCAGCTTAGCCGGGGAGGGTTGGGAAAAACTGTTTTTT
TRBV12-3/TRBV12-4	13	-	TRBJ1-2	few	CASSFPGSYGYTF	TGTGCCAGCAGTTTCCCAGGCTCCTATGGCTACACCTTC
TRBV6-2/TRBV6-3	15	TRBD2	TRBJ2-1	many	CASSHTSGLPNEQFF	TGTGCCAGCAGCCACACTAGCGGACTCCCCAATGAGCAGTTCTTC
TRBV5-1	13	-	TRBJ2-1	-	CASSLARGGEQFF	TGCGCCAGCAGCTTGGCAAGGGGCGGTGAGCAGTTCTTC
TRBV29-1	13	-	TRBJ2-5	few	CSVEAGGQETQYF	TGCAGCGTTGAAGCTGGCGGACAAGAGACCCAGTACTTC
TRBV3-1	16	-	TRBJ1-2	few	CASSQRATGIRSGHAF	TGTGCCAGCAGCCAGCGGGCCACAGGGATACGTTCAGGCCACGCCTTC
TRBV12-3/TRBV12-4	13	-	TRBJ2-4	many	CASSLGAKNIQYF	TGTGCCAGCAGTTTGGGAGCCAAAAACATTCAGTACTTC
TRBV7-2	14	-	TRBJ2-5	-	CASSPMWRGETQYF	TGTGCCAGCAGCCCGATGTGGCGTGGGGAGACCCAGTACTTC
TRBV15	17	-	TRBJ2-3	many	CATSRGAALIDTDTQYF	TGTGCCACCAGCAGAGGAGCGGCATTGATTGACACAGATACGCAGTATTTT
TRBV4-3	14	-	TRBJ2-1	-	CASSPTMSRNEQFF	TGCGCCAGCAGCCCGACCATGAGCAGGAATGAGCAGTTCTTC
TRBV12-3/TRBV12-4	14	-	TRBJ1-5	-	CASSSSQRSQPQHF	TGTGCCAGCAGCTCTTCTCAGCGGAGTCAGCCCCAGCATTTT
TRBV7-2	13	-	TRBJ2-2	-	CASSLGGFGELFF	TGTGCCAGCAGCTTAGGGGGGTTTGGGGAGCTGTTTTTT
TRBV7-9	15	TRBD1	TRBJ1-3	few	CASSDVTDRADTIYF	TGTGCCAGCAGCGATGTTACAGACAGGGCGGACACCATATATTTT
TRBV24-1	20	TRBD1	TRBJ2-1	few	CATSASLGTGFKKSYNEQFF	TGTGCCACCAGTGCTTCATTGGGGACAGGGTTTAAGAAGTCCTACAATGAGCAGTTCTTC
TRBV20-1	16	-	TRBJ2-1	-	CSAYVNRLVSFNEQFF	TGCAGTGCGTATGTAAACCGACTAGTGTCCTTCAATGAGCAGTTCTTC